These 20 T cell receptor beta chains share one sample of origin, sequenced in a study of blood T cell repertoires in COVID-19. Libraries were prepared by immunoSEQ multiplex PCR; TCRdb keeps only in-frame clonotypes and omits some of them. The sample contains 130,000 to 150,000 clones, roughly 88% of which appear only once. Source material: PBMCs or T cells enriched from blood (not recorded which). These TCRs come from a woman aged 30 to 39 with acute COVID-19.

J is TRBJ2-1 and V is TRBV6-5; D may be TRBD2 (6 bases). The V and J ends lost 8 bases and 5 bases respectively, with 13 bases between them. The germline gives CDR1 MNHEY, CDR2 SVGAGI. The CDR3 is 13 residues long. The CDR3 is CASRRSGDNEQFF. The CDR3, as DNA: TGTGCCAGCCGGCGTAGCGGAGACAATGAGCAGTTCTTC.

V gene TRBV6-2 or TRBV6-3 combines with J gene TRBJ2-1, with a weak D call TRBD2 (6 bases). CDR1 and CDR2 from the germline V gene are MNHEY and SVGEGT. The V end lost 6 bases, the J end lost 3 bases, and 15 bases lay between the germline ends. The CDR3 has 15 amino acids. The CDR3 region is CASSPGLQNYNEQFF. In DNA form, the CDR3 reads TGTGCCAGCAGCCCGGGACTCCAAAACTACAATGAGCAGTTCTTC.

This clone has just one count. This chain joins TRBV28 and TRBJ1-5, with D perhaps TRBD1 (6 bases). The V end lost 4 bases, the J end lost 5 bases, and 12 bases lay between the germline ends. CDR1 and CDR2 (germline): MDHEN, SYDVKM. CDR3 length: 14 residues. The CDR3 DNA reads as TGTGCCAGCAGTTCTGGACAGTTTGATCAGCCCCAGCATTTT. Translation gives CASSSGQFDQPQHF.

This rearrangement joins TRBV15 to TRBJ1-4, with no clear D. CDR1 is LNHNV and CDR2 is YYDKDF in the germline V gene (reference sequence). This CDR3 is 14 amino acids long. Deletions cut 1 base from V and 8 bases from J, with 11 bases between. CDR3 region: CATSRGFGDEKLFF. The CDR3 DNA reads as TGTGCCACCAGCAGAGGCTTTGGAGACGAAAAACTGTTTTTT.

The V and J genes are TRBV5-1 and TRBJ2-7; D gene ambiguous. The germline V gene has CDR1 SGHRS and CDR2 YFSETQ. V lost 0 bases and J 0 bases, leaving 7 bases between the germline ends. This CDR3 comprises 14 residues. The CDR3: CASSLGTSSYEQYF. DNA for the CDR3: TGCGCCAGCAGCTTGGGTACATCCTCCTACGAGCAGTACTTC. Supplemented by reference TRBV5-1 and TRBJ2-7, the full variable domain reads KAGVTQTPRYLIKTRGQQVTLSCSPISGHRSVSWYQQTPGQGLQFLFEYFSETQRNKGNFPGRFSGRQFSNSRSEMNVSTLELGDSALYLCASSLGTSSYEQYFGPGTRLTVT.

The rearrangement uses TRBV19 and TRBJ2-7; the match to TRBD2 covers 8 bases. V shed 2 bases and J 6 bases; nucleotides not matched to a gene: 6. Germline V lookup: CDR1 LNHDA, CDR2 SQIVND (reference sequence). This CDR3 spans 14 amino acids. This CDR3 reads CASSISGGYGEQYF. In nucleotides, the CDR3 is TGTGCCAGTAGTATAAGCGGGGGATACGGCGAGCAGTACTTC.

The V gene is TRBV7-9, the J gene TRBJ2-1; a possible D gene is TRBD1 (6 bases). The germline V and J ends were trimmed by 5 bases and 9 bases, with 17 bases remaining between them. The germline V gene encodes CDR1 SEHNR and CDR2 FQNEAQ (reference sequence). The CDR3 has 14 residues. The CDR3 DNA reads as TGTGCCAGCAGCCGTCTAGGGGGATTGGGTGAGCAGTTCTTC. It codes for CASSRLGGLGEQFF.

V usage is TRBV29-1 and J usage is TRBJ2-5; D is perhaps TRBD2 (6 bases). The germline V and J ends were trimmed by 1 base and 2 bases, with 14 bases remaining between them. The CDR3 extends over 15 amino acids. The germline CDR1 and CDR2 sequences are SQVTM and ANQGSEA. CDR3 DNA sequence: TGCAGCGTTGAAGTTGCGGGACGTTCGCAAGAGACCCAGTACTTC. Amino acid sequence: CSVEVAGRSQETQYF. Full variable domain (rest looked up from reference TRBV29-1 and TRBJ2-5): SAVISQKPSRDICQRGTSLTIQCQVDSQVTMMFWYRQQPGQSLTLIATANQGSEATYESGFVIDKFPISRPNLTFSTLTVSNMSPEDSSIYLCSVEVAGRSQETQYFGPGTRLLVL.

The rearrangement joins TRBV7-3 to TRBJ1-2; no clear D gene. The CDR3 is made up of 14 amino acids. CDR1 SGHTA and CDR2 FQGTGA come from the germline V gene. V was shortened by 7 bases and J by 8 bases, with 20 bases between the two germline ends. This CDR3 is CASTPGRGLGGYTF. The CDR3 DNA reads TGTGCCAGCACCCCGGGCCGCGGACTTGGAGGCTACACCTTC.

The chain's CDR3 is CASSNTGGSNQPQHF. In DNA form, the CDR3 reads TGTGCCAGTTCCAATACGGGTGGCAGCAATCAGCCCCAGCATTTT. V and J are TRBV28 and TRBJ1-5; D gene uncertain. V was clipped by 9 bases and J by 1 base, with 16 bases between them. The CDR3 length is 15 residues. Per germline, CDR1 MDHEN and CDR2 SYDVKM.

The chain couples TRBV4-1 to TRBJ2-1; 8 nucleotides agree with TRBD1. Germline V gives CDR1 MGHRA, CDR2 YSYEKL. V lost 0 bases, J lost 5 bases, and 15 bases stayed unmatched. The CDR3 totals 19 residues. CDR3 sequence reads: CASSQDWRTGGLVDNEQFF. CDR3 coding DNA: TGCGCCAGCAGCCAAGACTGGAGAACAGGGGGTTTAGTTGACAATGAGCAGTTCTTC.

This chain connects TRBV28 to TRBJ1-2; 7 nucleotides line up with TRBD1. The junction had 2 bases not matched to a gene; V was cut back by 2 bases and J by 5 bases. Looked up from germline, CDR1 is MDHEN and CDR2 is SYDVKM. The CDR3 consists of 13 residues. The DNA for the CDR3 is TGTGCCAGCAGTTTAAACAGGGGATATGGCTACACCTTC. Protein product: CASSLNRGYGYTF.

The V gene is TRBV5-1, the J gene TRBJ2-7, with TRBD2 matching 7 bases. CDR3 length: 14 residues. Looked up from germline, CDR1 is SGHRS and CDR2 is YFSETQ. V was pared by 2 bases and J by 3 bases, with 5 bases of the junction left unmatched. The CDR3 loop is CASSFSGTNYEQYF. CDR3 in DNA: TGCGCCAGCAGCTTCTCCGGGACTAACTACGAGCAGTACTTC.

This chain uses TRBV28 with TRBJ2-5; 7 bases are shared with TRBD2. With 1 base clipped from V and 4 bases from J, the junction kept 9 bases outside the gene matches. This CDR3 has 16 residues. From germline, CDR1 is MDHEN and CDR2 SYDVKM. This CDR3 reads CASSLFSAGVGETQYF. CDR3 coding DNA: TGTGCCAGCAGTTTATTTTCCGCGGGAGTCGGAGAGACCCAGTACTTC.

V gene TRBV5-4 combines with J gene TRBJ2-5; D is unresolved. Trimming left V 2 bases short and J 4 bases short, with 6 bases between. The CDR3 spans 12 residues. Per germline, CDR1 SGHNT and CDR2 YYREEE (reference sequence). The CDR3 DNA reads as TGTGCCAGCAGCTTTCCAGGAGAGACCCAGTACTTC. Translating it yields CASSFPGETQYF.

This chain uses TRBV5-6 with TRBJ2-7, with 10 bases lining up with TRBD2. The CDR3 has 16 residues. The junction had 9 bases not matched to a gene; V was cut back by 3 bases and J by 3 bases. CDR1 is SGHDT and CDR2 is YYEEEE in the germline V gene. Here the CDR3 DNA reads TGTGCCAGCAGCTCGTTAACTAGCGGGACGTACTACGAGCAGTACTTC. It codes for CASSSLTSGTYYEQYF.

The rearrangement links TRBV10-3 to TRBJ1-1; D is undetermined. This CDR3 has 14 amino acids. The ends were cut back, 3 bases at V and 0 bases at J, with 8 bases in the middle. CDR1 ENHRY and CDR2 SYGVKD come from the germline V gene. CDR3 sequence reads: CAISDSELNTEAFF. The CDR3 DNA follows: TGTGCCATCAGTGATTCAGAACTGAACACTGAAGCTTTCTTT.

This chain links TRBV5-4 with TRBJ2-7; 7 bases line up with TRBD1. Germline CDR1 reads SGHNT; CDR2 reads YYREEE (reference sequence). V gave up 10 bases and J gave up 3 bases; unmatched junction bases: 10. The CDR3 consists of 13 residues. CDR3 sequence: CALGQANFYEQYF. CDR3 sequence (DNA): TGTGCCTTAGGACAGGCGAACTTCTACGAGCAGTACTTC.

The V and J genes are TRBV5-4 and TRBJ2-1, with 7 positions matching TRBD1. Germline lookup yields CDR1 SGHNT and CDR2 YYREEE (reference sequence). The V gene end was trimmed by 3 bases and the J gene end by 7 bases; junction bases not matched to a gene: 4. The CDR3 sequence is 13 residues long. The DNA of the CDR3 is TGTGCCAGCAGCTCACAGGGGTTGAATGAGCAGTTCTTC. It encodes CASSSQGLNEQFF.

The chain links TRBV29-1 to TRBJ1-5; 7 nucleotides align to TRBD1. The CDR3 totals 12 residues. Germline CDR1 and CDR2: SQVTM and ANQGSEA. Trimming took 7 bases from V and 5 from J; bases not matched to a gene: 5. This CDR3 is CSAGDRDQPQHF. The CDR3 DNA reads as TGCAGCGCTGGCGACAGGGATCAGCCCCAGCATTTT.